The rows below give T cell receptor beta chains drawn from one sample of a study of tumor-infiltrating lymphocytes in localized non-small cell lung cancer. Assay used: immunoSEQ multiplex PCR; TCRdb lists only in-frame clones, some missing. Of fewer than 20,000 clones listed, under 75% are singletons. The specimen was lung tumor tissue. The origin of the receptors is a human donor with non-small cell lung cancer. CDR3s include the opening cysteine and the closing phenylalanine or tryptophan. A D gene is named only where the DNA matches it firmly. The listing skips clone size in some rows; elsewhere it reads once, few, many or a size class.

j_gene | abundance | v_gene | d_gene | CDR3nt | CDR3aa
TRBJ2-5 | - | TRBV5-6 | TRBD2 | TGTGCCAGCAGCTTGGGGGGGACTAGTTCAGAGACCCAGTACTTC | CASSLGGTSSETQYF
TRBJ2-2 | - | TRBV5-8 | TRBD1 | TGTGCCAGCAGCCCTGGACAGGGACGTTTCACCGGGGAGCTGTTTTTT | CASSPGQGRFTGELFF
TRBJ2-5 | - | TRBV11-3 | TRBD2 | TGTGCCAGCAGCTTCAGCGGGGGTCCCCAAGAGACCCAGTACTTC | CASSFSGGPQETQYF
TRBJ1-1 | few | TRBV19 | - | TGTGCCAGTAGCGGCAGGGCGAACACTGAAGCTTTCTTT | CASSGRANTEAFF
TRBJ2-3 | few | TRBV18 | TRBD2 | TGTGCCAGCTCACCCCTAGCGGGGTTCACAGATACGCAGTATTTT | CASSPLAGFTDTQYF
TRBJ2-1 | - | TRBV7-2 | TRBD2 | TGTGCCAGCAGCTTGGGACTAGCGGGGGGGCAGGAGCAGTTCTTC | CASSLGLAGGQEQFF
TRBJ1-2 | - | TRBV6-6 | - | TGTGCCAGCAGCCTAGGACAGCCAACCTATGGCTACACCTTC | CASSLGQPTYGYTF
TRBJ1-1 | - | TRBV19 | TRBD1 | TGTGCCAGTAGTGTGGTGACAGGGTTGGCTGAAGCTTTCTTT | CASSVVTGLAEAFF
TRBJ1-5 | - | TRBV6-5 | - | TGTGCCAGCAGTTACTCGAAGGGAGGGACTCAGCCCCAGCATTTT | CASSYSKGGTQPQHF
TRBJ2-1 | - | TRBV6-5 | TRBD1 | TGTGCCAGCAGTAGGGACAGCTACAATGAGCAGTTCTTC | CASSRDSYNEQFF
TRBJ2-2 | - | TRBV6-6 | - | TGTGCCAGCAGTTTCCGACAGAGGCAGGGTCCGGGGGAGCTGTTTTTT | CASSFRQRQGPGELFF
TRBJ2-2 | - | TRBV7-2 | - | TGTGCCAGCAGCTCGAAAAGGGGGTCCGGGGAGCTGTTTTTT | CASSSKRGSGELFF
TRBJ2-5 | - | TRBV29-1 | TRBD2 | TGCAGCGTTGGGGGAACCGGGACTAGCAGACAAGAGACCCAGTACTTC | CSVGGTGTSRQETQYF
TRBJ2-5 | few | TRBV5-1 | - | TGCGCCAGCAGCCAGGGGCAGAACCAAGAGACCCAGTACTTC | CASSQGQNQETQYF
TRBJ2-5 | - | TRBV11-3 | - | TGTGCCAGCAGCTTAGAGACGGGCGAGACCCAGTACTTC | CASSLETGETQYF
TRBJ2-3 | - | TRBV11-2 | TRBD2 | TGTGCCAGCAGAGTTACTAGCGGGAGCACAGATACGCAGTATTTT | CASRVTSGSTDTQYF
TRBJ1-1 | - | TRBV4-3 | - | TGCGCCAGCAGCCAAGATACAGCTGAAGCTTTCTTT | CASSQDTAEAFF
TRBJ1-5 | large | TRBV16 | TRBD1 | TGTGCCAGCAGCCAAGGACAGGGGGGCCAGCCCCAGCATTTT | CASSQGQGGQPQHF
TRBJ1-6 | once | TRBV9 | TRBD1 | TGTGCCAGCAGCGCCCGACAGGGAGCAGATAATTCACCCCTCCACTTT | CASSARQGADNSPLHF
TRBJ1-4 | - | TRBV4-3 | - | TGCGCCAGCAGCCAAGTGGCAGGGATTAATGAAAAACTGTTTTTT | CASSQVAGINEKLFF
TRBJ1-3 | - | TRBV7-9 | - | TGTGCCAGCAGCCCCAGTAAAACTGGAAACACCATATATTTT | CASSPSKTGNTIYF
TRBJ1-2 | - | TRBV7-2 | - | TGTGCCAGCAGCTTAAGGACAGTCTATGGCTACACCTTC | CASSLRTVYGYTF
TRBJ2-7 | - | TRBV5-6 | TRBD1 | TGTGCCAGCAGCGGAAGGGACAGGTACGAGCAGTACTTC | CASSGRDRYEQYF
TRBJ2-1 | once | TRBV29-1 | TRBD2 | TGCAGCGTTGAGCCTAGCGGGAGGATAAATGAGCAGTTCTTC | CSVEPSGRINEQFF
TRBJ2-1 | - | TRBV6-5 | TRBD1 | TGTGCCAGCAGTTCACCGGGACAGAGCTCCTACAATGAGCAGTTCTTC | CASSSPGQSSYNEQFF
TRBJ2-7 | - | TRBV5-6 | - | TGTGCCAGCGTGAGGCGGGGCTCCTACGAGCAGTACTTC | CASVRRGSYEQYF
TRBJ1-1 | - | TRBV5-6 | - | TGTGCCAGCAGCTTGTCAGAGACTGAAGCTTTCTTT | CASSLSETEAFF
TRBJ1-5 | few | TRBV4-2 | TRBD1 | TGTGCCAGCAGCCAAAACGACAGGGGGAGAGGCAATCAGCCCCAGCATTTT | CASSQNDRGRGNQPQHF
TRBJ1-2 | - | TRBV27 | - | TGTGCCAGCAGCTGGACCCTCGAGTCCTATGGCTACACCTTC | CASSWTLESYGYTF
TRBJ2-3 | - | TRBV10-1 | TRBD2 | TGCGCCAGCAGTGCTAGCGGGACATGGGGCGCAGATACGCAGTATTTT | CASSASGTWGADTQYF
TRBJ2-7 | - | TRBV6-5 | TRBD2 | TGTGCTAGCAGTTACAGCGGGGGCCCCTACGAGCAGTACTTC | CASSYSGGPYEQYF
TRBJ2-2 | - | TRBV11-3 | - | TGTGCCAGCAGCCTACGTAACGGGAACACCGGGGAGCTGTTTTTT | CASSLRNGNTGELFF
TRBJ2-7 | - | TRBV6-6 | - | TGTGCCAGCCAGGAGCTCTACGAGCAGTACTTC | CASQELYEQYF
TRBJ2-3 | - | TRBV9 | - | TGTGCCAGCAGCGTAGATTGGCGGAGCACAGATACGCAGTATTTT | CASSVDWRSTDTQYF
TRBJ2-7 | once | TRBV7-2 | TRBD2 | TGTGCCAGCAGCATCCGCCGGGCTAGCGGGATCTCCTACGAGCAGTACTTC | CASSIRRASGISYEQYF
TRBJ2-7 | - | TRBV7-9 | TRBD1 | TGTGCCAGCAGCTCCGGGACAGGCTCCTACGAGCAGTACTTC | CASSSGTGSYEQYF
TRBJ1-5 | - | TRBV7-8 | - | TGTGCCAGCAGCTTAGCGCCGTCGGATAGCAATCAGCCCCAGCATTTT | CASSLAPSDSNQPQHF
TRBJ1-4 | - | TRBV30 | - | TGTGCCTCAGCGGGACCTGGAGGTGAAAAACTGTTTTTT | CASAGPGGEKLFF
TRBJ1-1 | - | TRBV19 | - | TGTGCCAGTAGTATGGAGATACAGAACACTGAAGCTTTCTTT | CASSMEIQNTEAFF
TRBJ2-3 | - | TRBV11-2 | - | TGTGCCAGCAGCACCCTCGGGACAAATACGCAGTATTTT | CASSTLGTNTQYF
TRBJ1-2 | - | TRBV19 | - | TGTGCCAGTAGTAAGGGGAATAGCTATGGCTACACCTTC | CASSKGNSYGYTF
TRBJ1-4 | - | TRBV4-3 | - | TGCGCCAGCAGCCAGAAGGGAGCAAGCGGTAATGAAAAACTGTTTTTT | CASSQKGASGNEKLFF
TRBJ1-6 | - | TRBV30 | TRBD1 | TGTGCCTGGAGTCCCGCGGCGCAGGGACAGTCACCCCTCCACTTT | CAWSPAAQGQSPLHF
TRBJ1-2 | - | TRBV7-2 | TRBD1 | TGTGCCAGCAGCTCACAGGGGGTGAACTATGGCTACACCTTC | CASSSQGVNYGYTF
TRBJ2-1 | few | TRBV6-6 | TRBD1 | TGTGCCAGCAGTAGGGACAGCTACAATGAGCAGTTCTTC | CASSRDSYNEQFF
TRBJ2-4 | - | TRBV29-1 | TRBD2 | TGCAGCGTTGGGGGACAGAGCGGGAGGGGGGCCAAAAACATTCAGTACTTC | CSVGGQSGRGAKNIQYF
TRBJ2-1 | - | TRBV19 | - | TGTGCCAGCTACTCCCCGGGGTATAATGAGCAGTTCTTC | CASYSPGYNEQFF
TRBJ2-7 | - | TRBV29-1 | TRBD2 | TGCAGCGCGCAACCGGGACTAGGGTCCCACGAGCAGTACTTC | CSAQPGLGSHEQYF
TRBJ2-5 | - | TRBV6-1 | - | TGTGCCAGCCAAAGGGGGAATCGAGAGACCCAGTACTTC | CASQRGNRETQYF
TRBJ1-4 | - | TRBV30 | - | TGTGCCTGGAGTGTTGGTATGGGGGAAAATGAAAAACTGTTTTTT | CAWSVGMGENEKLFF
TRBJ1-6 | - | TRBV10-3 | - | TGTGCCATCAGTGAACACAGTTATAATTCACCCCTCCACTTT | CAISEHSYNSPLHF
TRBJ1-1 | - | TRBV28 | - | TGTGCCAGCACGCCAAGCCTTAACACTGAAGCTTTCTTT | CASTPSLNTEAFF
TRBJ1-1 | - | TRBV7-9 | - | TGTGCCAGCAGCTTAGGGGACCCGGGGACTGAAGCTTTCTTT | CASSLGDPGTEAFF
TRBJ2-4 | - | TRBV29-1 | - | TGCAGCGTCGGACAGAAAAACATTCAGTACTTC | CSVGQKNIQYF
TRBJ1-3 | once | TRBV27 | TRBD1 | TGTGCCAGCAGTTTTCGGTGGCAGGGGGCGTCGAACTCTGGAAACACCATATATTTT | CASSFRWQGASNSGNTIYF